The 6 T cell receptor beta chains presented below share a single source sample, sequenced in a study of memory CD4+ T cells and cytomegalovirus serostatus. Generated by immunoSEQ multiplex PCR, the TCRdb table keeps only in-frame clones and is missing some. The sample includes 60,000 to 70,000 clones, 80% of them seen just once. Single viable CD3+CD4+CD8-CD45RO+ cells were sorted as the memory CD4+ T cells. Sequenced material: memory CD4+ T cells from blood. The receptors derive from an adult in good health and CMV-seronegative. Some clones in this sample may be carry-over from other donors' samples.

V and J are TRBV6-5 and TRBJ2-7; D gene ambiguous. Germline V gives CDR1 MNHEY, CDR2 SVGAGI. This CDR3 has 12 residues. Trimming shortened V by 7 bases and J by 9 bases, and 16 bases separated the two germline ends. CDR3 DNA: TGTGCCAGCATTAGCCCCAGCCGGCGGCAGTACTTC. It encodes CASISPSRRQYF.

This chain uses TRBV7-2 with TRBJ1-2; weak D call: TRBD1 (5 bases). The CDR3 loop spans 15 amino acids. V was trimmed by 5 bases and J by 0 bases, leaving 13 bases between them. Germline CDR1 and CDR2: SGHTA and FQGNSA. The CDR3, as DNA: TGTGCCAGCAGCGTAAGACAGATAGCTAACTATGGCTACACCTTC. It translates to CASSVRQIANYGYTF.

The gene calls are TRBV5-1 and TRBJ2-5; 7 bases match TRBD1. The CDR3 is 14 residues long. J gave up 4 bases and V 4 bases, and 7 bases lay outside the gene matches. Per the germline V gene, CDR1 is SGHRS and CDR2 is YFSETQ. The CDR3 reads CASSPGQVRETQYF. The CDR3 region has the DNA TGCGCCAGCAGCCCCGGACAGGTTCGAGAGACCCAGTACTTC.

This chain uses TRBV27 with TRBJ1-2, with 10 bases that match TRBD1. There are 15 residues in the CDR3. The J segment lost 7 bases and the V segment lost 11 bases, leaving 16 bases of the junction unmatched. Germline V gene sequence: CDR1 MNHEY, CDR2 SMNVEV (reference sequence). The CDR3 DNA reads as TGTGCCGCCCGGCTTGCCGGGACAGGGGTCGGTGGCTACACCTTC. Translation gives CAARLAGTGVGGYTF.

The CDR3, as DNA: TGTGCCAGCAGTTATATTACGAGTGGGTATGGCTACACCTTC. It yields the protein CASSYITSGYGYTF. The genes are TRBV6-5 and TRBJ1-2; D not certain. Germline loops: CDR1 MNHEY, CDR2 SVGAGI. The CDR3 is made up of 14 amino acids. Trimming cost V 3 bases and J 5 bases, with 13 bases left between them.

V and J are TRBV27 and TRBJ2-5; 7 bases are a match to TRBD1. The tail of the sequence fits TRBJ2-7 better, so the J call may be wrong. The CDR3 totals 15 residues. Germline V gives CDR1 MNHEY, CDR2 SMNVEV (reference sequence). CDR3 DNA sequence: TGTGCCAGCAGTTTACGTGGGGGCGACAGGGACGAGCAGTACTTC. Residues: CASSLRGGDRDEQYF.